This TCR beta chain stems from a study of blood T cell repertoires in COVID-19. Looking at the study overall: Some COVID-19 samples were acute and others convalescent; all came from the United States, Italy and Spain. In each case, the material was cDNA or gDNA derived from T cells, B-cell-depleted T cells, or PBMCs.

This CDR3 region has 15 residues. Trimming shortened V by 4 bases and J by 6 bases, and 19 bases separated the two germline ends. CDR1 is SQVTM, CDR2 ANQGSEA, per germline. In the original analysis: Amplification from reference gene primers served as the basis for estimated nucleated cell counts. The method was immunoSEQ multiplex PCR; TCRdb's version includes in-frame clones alone and lacks a portion of them. For V, J and clone size, that table is used; D and trimming come from the DNA. Of about 81,000 clones in the sample, roughly four fifths were seen once. The TCR sequence derives from a human donor in a cohort sampled during active COVID-19. The sequencing input was peripheral blood. The chain recombines TRBV29-1 with TRBJ2-1; D not certain. CDR3 bases: TGCAGCGTTGTTCCCCTGTTTACCTCGGGCAATGAGCAGTTCTTC. Amino acids: CSVVPLFTSGNEQFF.